A selection of T cell receptor beta chains follows, all from one sample in a study of technical replicates of blood from several donors. Generated by immunoSEQ multiplex PCR, the TCRdb table keeps only in-frame clones and is missing some. The data contain approximately 66,000 clones, 88% of them singletons. The sequenced sample consisted of PBMCs. These TCRs come from a human donor in good health. Some clones in this sample may be carry-over from other donors' samples. Both conserved end residues are part of each CDR3. The order of the fields is J gene, D gene, clone size, V gene, CDR3 DNA, CDR3 protein. D genes are given only for firm matches. Size is omitted from some rows. Given values are once, few, many or a class for expanded clones.

j_call: TRBJ2-5
d_call: .
clone_size: .
v_call: TRBV5-6
cdr3_nt: TGTGCCAGCAGTGACCGGGGGACCCAGTACTTC
cdr3_aa: CASSDRGTQYF

j_call: TRBJ2-7
d_call: .
clone_size: .
v_call: TRBV7-6
cdr3_nt: TGTGCCAGCTCCCCCTGGGAGGCGGTCCACGAGCAGTACTTC
cdr3_aa: CASSPWEAVHEQYF

j_call: TRBJ2-5
d_call: TRBD2
clone_size: .
v_call: TRBV4-3
cdr3_nt: TGCGCCAGCAGCCGTAGCGGGGGGTCCCAAGAGACCCAGTACTTC
cdr3_aa: CASSRSGGSQETQYF

j_call: TRBJ2-6
d_call: .
clone_size: .
v_call: TRBV9
cdr3_nt: TGTGCCAGCAGCGCCGAGCGTTCTGGGGCCAACGTCCTGACTTTC
cdr3_aa: CASSAERSGANVLTF

j_call: TRBJ2-3
d_call: TRBD1
clone_size: .
v_call: TRBV18
cdr3_nt: TGTGCCAGCTCGCGGGACAGGGGCACAGATACGCAGTATTTT
cdr3_aa: CASSRDRGTDTQYF

j_call: TRBJ2-1
d_call: .
clone_size: .
v_call: TRBV5-4
cdr3_nt: TGTGCCAGCAGCTTGGCTACTAATGAGCAGTTCTTC
cdr3_aa: CASSLATNEQFF

j_call: TRBJ1-5
d_call: .
clone_size: .
v_call: TRBV2
cdr3_nt: TGTGCCAGCAGTGCGCAGGACAATCAGCCCCAGCATTTT
cdr3_aa: CASSAQDNQPQHF

j_call: TRBJ1-1
d_call: TRBD1
clone_size: .
v_call: TRBV10-3
cdr3_nt: TGTGCCATCAGTGACCCCGGGACAGGGGGCCGGGAAGCTTTCTTT
cdr3_aa: CAISDPGTGGREAFF

j_call: TRBJ2-7
d_call: TRBD2
clone_size: .
v_call: TRBV4-2
cdr3_nt: TGTGCCAGCAGCCACCGCGGGAGCTCCTACGAGCAGTACTTC
cdr3_aa: CASSHRGSSYEQYF

j_call: TRBJ1-2
d_call: TRBD1
clone_size: .
v_call: TRBV5-1
cdr3_nt: TGCGCCAGCAGCAAGGGACAGTTAGATAACTATGGCTACACCTTC
cdr3_aa: CASSKGQLDNYGYTF

j_call: TRBJ2-5
d_call: TRBD1
clone_size: .
v_call: TRBV5-1
cdr3_nt: TGCGCCAGCAACGAATTCGCGACAGGGACGTACCAAGAGACCCAGTACTTC
cdr3_aa: CASNEFATGTYQETQYF

j_call: TRBJ1-6
d_call: .
clone_size: once
v_call: TRBV6-1
cdr3_nt: TGTGCCAGCAGCGCAGAACAGGGTCTCTCACCCCTCCACTTT
cdr3_aa: CASSAEQGLSPLHF

j_call: TRBJ2-7
d_call: .
clone_size: .
v_call: TRBV10-1
cdr3_nt: TGCGCCAGGATGCTTTCGGGAGTGGGGGACGAGCAGTACTTC
cdr3_aa: CARMLSGVGDEQYF

j_call: TRBJ1-4
d_call: .
clone_size: .
v_call: TRBV7-9
cdr3_nt: TGTGCCAGCAGCTTTAGGGAGACCCCGAAACTGTTTTTT
cdr3_aa: CASSFRETPKLFF

j_call: TRBJ2-3
d_call: TRBD2
clone_size: .
v_call: TRBV28
cdr3_nt: TGTGCCACCGCGGGGGGAGTCCTTGGGACAGATACGCAGTATTTT
cdr3_aa: CATAGGVLGTDTQYF

j_call: TRBJ2-7
d_call: TRBD1
clone_size: .
v_call: TRBV5-4
cdr3_nt: TGTGCCAGCAGCATCAGGACAGGGCGAACCTACGAGCAGTACTTC
cdr3_aa: CASSIRTGRTYEQYF

j_call: TRBJ1-2
d_call: TRBD1
clone_size: .
v_call: TRBV27
cdr3_nt: TGTGCCAGCAGTTTAGGGTGGGGATTGACAGGGACCTATGGCTACACCTTC
cdr3_aa: CASSLGWGLTGTYGYTF

j_call: TRBJ1-4
d_call: .
clone_size: .
v_call: TRBV5-1
cdr3_nt: TGCGCCAGCAGCCCCGGGGCCGGACAGAATAATGAAAAACTGTTTTTT
cdr3_aa: CASSPGAGQNNEKLFF

j_call: TRBJ1-2
d_call: .
clone_size: .
v_call: TRBV6-5
cdr3_nt: TGTGCCAGCAGTTACTCTCCCGCCGGGGGCTACACCTTC
cdr3_aa: CASSYSPAGGYTF

j_call: TRBJ1-1
d_call: TRBD1
clone_size: .
v_call: TRBV2
cdr3_nt: TGTGCCAGCAGTTCCCAAACAGGGGCAGGTGAAGCTTTCTTT
cdr3_aa: CASSSQTGAGEAFF

j_call: TRBJ2-2
d_call: .
clone_size: .
v_call: TRBV5-1
cdr3_nt: TGCGCCAGCCGACTTGCGGGGAATACCGGGGAGCTGTTTTTT
cdr3_aa: CASRLAGNTGELFF

j_call: TRBJ1-1
d_call: TRBD1
clone_size: .
v_call: TRBV10-3
cdr3_nt: TGTGCCATCACTCGGACAGGGGCGAACACTGAAGCTTTCTTT
cdr3_aa: CAITRTGANTEAFF

j_call: TRBJ2-3
d_call: TRBD2
clone_size: .
v_call: TRBV7-9
cdr3_nt: TGTGCCAGCAGCTCTCACACTAGCGGGAGAAGTGACACAGATACGCAGTATTTT
cdr3_aa: CASSSHTSGRSDTDTQYF

j_call: TRBJ1-2
d_call: .
clone_size: .
v_call: TRBV5-6
cdr3_nt: TGTGCCAGCAGCCCAAAACCCGGGACAAGTTATGGCTACACCTTC
cdr3_aa: CASSPKPGTSYGYTF

j_call: TRBJ1-2
d_call: .
clone_size: .
v_call: TRBV9
cdr3_nt: TGTGCCAGCAGCGAGCGGAGGGATTATGGCTACACCTTC
cdr3_aa: CASSERRDYGYTF

j_call: TRBJ1-1
d_call: .
clone_size: .
v_call: TRBV11-3
cdr3_nt: TGTGCCACTCGAGTACTGTCTTTCTTT
cdr3_aa: CATRVLSFF

j_call: TRBJ2-3
d_call: TRBD2
clone_size: once
v_call: TRBV6-4
cdr3_nt: TGTGCCAGCAGCCTAGGTGCGGGAGGCTCATCAGATACGCAGTATTTT
cdr3_aa: CASSLGAGGSSDTQYF

j_call: TRBJ2-7
d_call: TRBD2
clone_size: few
v_call: TRBV6-1
cdr3_nt: TGTGCCAGCAGTGGGCCCGGGACTAGCGGGACGCCGTATCAGTACTTC
cdr3_aa: CASSGPGTSGTPYQYF

j_call: TRBJ2-1
d_call: TRBD1
clone_size: .
v_call: TRBV5-6
cdr3_nt: TGTGCCAGCAGCGGCCGGGACAGGGTTTTCACCTACAATGAGCAGTTCTTC
cdr3_aa: CASSGRDRVFTYNEQFF

j_call: TRBJ2-7
d_call: .
clone_size: once
v_call: TRBV5-1
cdr3_nt: TGCGCCAGCAGCTTGGGTAGGGAGTCCGACGAGCAGTACTTC
cdr3_aa: CASSLGRESDEQYF

j_call: TRBJ2-1
d_call: TRBD2
clone_size: .
v_call: TRBV30
cdr3_nt: TGTGCCTGGAGTCCTTTCAAGGCTAGCGGGTACAATGAGCAGTTCTTC
cdr3_aa: CAWSPFKASGYNEQFF

j_call: TRBJ2-7
d_call: TRBD1
clone_size: .
v_call: TRBV9
cdr3_nt: TGTGCCAGCAGCTTTACCGGGACAGGGGCCTACGAGCAGTACTTC
cdr3_aa: CASSFTGTGAYEQYF

j_call: TRBJ2-7
d_call: .
clone_size: .
v_call: TRBV7-8
cdr3_nt: TGTGCCAGCAGCCCCGGGGGTACCTACGAGCAGTACTTC
cdr3_aa: CASSPGGTYEQYF

j_call: TRBJ2-2
d_call: TRBD2
clone_size: .
v_call: TRBV5-6
cdr3_nt: TGTGCCAGCAGCCTAGCGGGAGTGTTTTCCGGGGAGCTGTTTTTT
cdr3_aa: CASSLAGVFSGELFF

j_call: TRBJ2-5
d_call: TRBD2
clone_size: once
v_call: TRBV5-5
cdr3_nt: TGTGCCAGCAGCTTCTATGGGGCCAGGACTAGCCCTACTGAGTTGATAACCCAGTACTTC
cdr3_aa: CASSFYGARTSPTELITQYF

j_call: TRBJ1-4
d_call: TRBD1
clone_size: .
v_call: TRBV14
cdr3_nt: TGTGCCAGCAGCCCGGGACAGAGGAATGAAAAACTGTTTTTT
cdr3_aa: CASSPGQRNEKLFF

j_call: TRBJ1-4
d_call: TRBD1
clone_size: .
v_call: TRBV6-6
cdr3_nt: TGTGCCAGCAGTTCCAAGGGGGCGCGGGGTGAAAAACTGTTTTTT
cdr3_aa: CASSSKGARGEKLFF

j_call: TRBJ2-7
d_call: TRBD1
clone_size: .
v_call: TRBV5-1
cdr3_nt: TGCGCCAGCAGCTGGCTTCCGGGGACAGGGACTCCCTACGAGCAGTACTTC
cdr3_aa: CASSWLPGTGTPYEQYF

j_call: TRBJ2-1
d_call: TRBD2
clone_size: .
v_call: TRBV4-2
cdr3_nt: TGTGCCAGCAGCCAAGGACCCTCTAGCGGGAGCGTCAATGAGCAGTTCTTC
cdr3_aa: CASSQGPSSGSVNEQFF

j_call: TRBJ1-4
d_call: .
clone_size: once
v_call: TRBV30
cdr3_nt: TGTGCCTGGAGTGTACAATCGGGGAGGAGTGAAAAACTGTTTTTT
cdr3_aa: CAWSVQSGRSEKLFF

j_call: TRBJ1-1
d_call: .
clone_size: once
v_call: TRBV7-2
cdr3_nt: TGTGCCAGCAGCTTATTGGGGCTGACTGAAGCTTTCTTT
cdr3_aa: CASSLLGLTEAFF

j_call: TRBJ2-3
d_call: TRBD1
clone_size: .
v_call: TRBV6-6
cdr3_nt: TGTGCCAGCAGTTACCTCGGACAGGGCACAGATACGCAGTATTTT
cdr3_aa: CASSYLGQGTDTQYF

j_call: TRBJ2-7
d_call: .
clone_size: .
v_call: TRBV7-2
cdr3_nt: TGTGCCAGCAGCTTAGCGGAAGCAGGGACCTACGAGCAGTACTTC
cdr3_aa: CASSLAEAGTYEQYF

j_call: TRBJ2-7
d_call: .
clone_size: once
v_call: TRBV25-1
cdr3_nt: TGTGCCAGCATCCAGGGTAGCTCCTACGAGCAGTACTTC
cdr3_aa: CASIQGSSYEQYF

j_call: TRBJ2-6
d_call: TRBD1
clone_size: .
v_call: TRBV10-3
cdr3_nt: TGTGCCATCAGTGACCCAGGGGGCGTCAGGTCTGGTGGGGCCAACGTCCTGACTTTC
cdr3_aa: CAISDPGGVRSGGANVLTF

j_call: TRBJ2-7
d_call: .
clone_size: .
v_call: TRBV19
cdr3_nt: TGTGCCAGTAGTAGTGGTGGGTGGAGCTCCTACGAGCAGTACTTC
cdr3_aa: CASSSGGWSSYEQYF

j_call: TRBJ1-4
d_call: .
clone_size: .
v_call: TRBV5-6
cdr3_nt: TGTGCCAGCAGCGCTGTTGCCAAGGGGAATGCTAATGAAAAACTGTTTTTT
cdr3_aa: CASSAVAKGNANEKLFF

j_call: TRBJ1-2
d_call: .
clone_size: .
v_call: TRBV6-6
cdr3_nt: TGTGCCAGCAGTTACGGGCAGGGTCTGGAAGGCTACACCTTC
cdr3_aa: CASSYGQGLEGYTF

j_call: TRBJ1-2
d_call: .
clone_size: few
v_call: TRBV11-2
cdr3_nt: TGTGCCAGCAGCTCATCACGGGTCTGGGACTATGGCTACACCTTC
cdr3_aa: CASSSSRVWDYGYTF

j_call: TRBJ2-6
d_call: .
clone_size: .
v_call: TRBV7-2
cdr3_nt: TGTGCCAGCTCAGGACTGTTCTCTGGGGCCAACGTCCTGACTTTC
cdr3_aa: CASSGLFSGANVLTF